This passage covers 6 T cell receptor beta chains from one sample sequenced in a study of shared clonotypes between healthy human individuals. TCRdb's copy holds only in-frame clones and misses some; the assay was immunoSEQ multiplex PCR. The table shows about 2 million clones, with approximately 94% occurring only once. CD45RO negativity and positive selection for CCR7 defined naive CD8 cells, a population that excluded terminally differentiated effector memory CD45RA+ cells. The specimen sequenced was naive CD8+ T cells sorted from blood. The receptor source for this set is a man between 18 and 35 years old in good health.

This chain connects TRBV5-4 to TRBJ2-1, with 7 positions matching TRBD1. Germline values: CDR1 SGHNT, CDR2 YYREEE (reference sequence). The V gene end was trimmed by 1 base and the J gene end by 5 bases; junction bases not matched to a gene: 15. The CDR3 has 18 amino acids. CDR3 coding DNA: TGTGCCAGCAGCTTGAGTAGGACAGGACTGGATATGAACAATGAGCAGTTCTTC. It codes for CASSLSRTGLDMNNEQFF.

V gene TRBV19 combines with J gene TRBJ2-2; tentatively, D is TRBD1 or TRBD2 (6 bases each). V was shortened by 6 bases and J by 2 bases, with 16 bases between the two germline ends. CDR1 and CDR2 (germline): LNHDA, SQIVND (reference sequence). There are 16 residues in the CDR3. Written as DNA, the CDR3 is TGTGCCAGTAGGGGAACGGGGGCCCTAAACACCGGGGAGCTGTTTTTT. This sequence encodes CASRGTGALNTGELFF.

With respect to this clone: Mismatch with germline at one junction end may stem from a read error. This specimen includes other DNA sequences encoding the same CDR3. This sequence joins TRBV27 and TRBJ1-5; 8 positions match TRBD1. This CDR3 has 14 amino acids. CDR1 is MNHEY and CDR2 is SMNVEV in the germline V gene (reference sequence). The CDR3 region has the DNA TGTGCCAGTAGTTCCACAGGGGGGAATCAGCCCCAGCATTTT. Translated, it gives CASSSTGGNQPQHF.

The rearrangement uses TRBV5-1 and TRBJ1-2; 10 bases align to TRBD1. Germline V gene lookup returns CDR1 SGHRS and CDR2 YFSETQ. V gave up 2 bases and J gave up 6 bases; unmatched junction bases: 7. This CDR3 is 15 amino acids long. The CDR3 DNA is TGCGCCAGCAGCTTCTCGACAGGGGGCGCTGATGGCTACACCTTC. Translation gives CASSFSTGGADGYTF.

The chain joins TRBV27 to TRBJ2-4; the match to TRBD2 covers 12 bases. The CDR3 spans 17 residues. J gave up 8 bases and V 4 bases, and 12 bases lay outside the gene matches. Germline CDR1 MNHEY, CDR2 SMNVEV (reference sequence). The CDR3 DNA sequence: TGTGCCAGCAGTTCAACGAAGACTAGCGGGAGATGGGACATTCAGTACTTC. Encoded protein: CASSSTKTSGRWDIQYF.

The chain recombines TRBV27 with TRBJ2-4; unclear D gene. This CDR3 comprises 15 residues. V was trimmed by 6 bases and J by 3 bases, leaving 15 bases between them. Per germline, CDR1 MNHEY and CDR2 SMNVEV (reference sequence). For the CDR3, the DNA is TGTGCCAGCAGCCGATTGGACGGAATCAAAAACATTCAGTACTTC. Its translation: CASSRLDGIKNIQYF.